These 27 T cell receptor beta chains were sequenced from one sample in a study of CD8 T cells in Susac syndrome. With random hexamers, reverse transcription was performed on about 0.5 to 1 ug of RNA. TCRdb called the immunoSEQ multiplex PCR reads again in MiXCR, with one record for every CDR3 protein. The sample contains 180,000 or so distinct CDR3 sequences, 90% to 95% of which appear only once. The specimen was CD4+ T cells from PBMCs. The receptors were gathered from a human donor in good health.

The chain has TRBV11-2 and TRBJ2-5; D may be TRBD2 (5 bases). Germline CDR1 and CDR2: SGHAT and FQNNGV. With 10 bases removed from V and 5 bases from J, the gap between germline ends came to 14 bases. The CDR3 totals 12 residues. CDR3 protein: CATKRSGETQYF. The DNA of the CDR3 is TGTGCCACAAAACGGTCGGGGGAGACCCAGTACTTC.

The chain carries TRBV9 and TRBJ1-1; D is perhaps TRBD1 (5 bases). This CDR3 contains 13 residues. Trimming removed 7 bases from V and 0 bases from J, with 10 bases in between. The V gene's germline CDR1 is SGDLS and CDR2 YYNGEE. CDR3 in DNA: TGTGCCAGCGCGGAGGGGATGAACACTGAAGCTTTCTTT. Its translation is CASAEGMNTEAFF. Together with reference TRBV9 and TRBJ1-1, the CDR3 gives the full variable domain: DSGVTQTPKHLITATGQRVTLRCSPRSGDLSVYWYQQSLDQGLQFLIQYYNGEERAKGNILERFSAQQFPDLHSELNLSSLELGDSALYFCASAEGMNTEAFFGQGTRLTVV.

A single count supports this clonotype. This chain joins TRBV3-1 and TRBJ2-4; the match to TRBD2 covers 7 bases. Germline V gene data show CDR1 as LGHDT and CDR2 as YNNKEL (reference sequence). V dropped 4 bases and J dropped 6; count of bases not matched to a gene: 6. The CDR3 sequence is 14 residues long. CDR3 in amino acids: CASSPPSGGNIQYF. CDR3 coding DNA: TGTGCCAGCAGCCCCCCATCGGGAGGAAACATTCAGTACTTC.

The V gene is TRBV11-2, the J gene TRBJ2-2; 10 bases are a match to TRBD2. Trimming at V came to 0 bases and at J to 3 bases, leaving 7 bases not matched to a gene. The CDR3 is 18 amino acids. Germline lookup yields CDR1 SGHAT and CDR2 FQNNGV. CDR3 in amino acids: CASSLDTGLADHTGELFF. DNA of the CDR3: TGTGCCAGCAGCTTAGACACCGGACTAGCGGACCACACCGGGGAGCTGTTTTTT.

This sequence joins TRBV27 and TRBJ1-1, with a weak D call TRBD1 (5 bases). This CDR3 contains 14 residues. Trimming took 5 bases from V and 1 from J, leaving 11 bases between them. Germline CDR1 is MNHEY and CDR2 is SMNVEV (reference sequence). The CDR3 protein is CASSRGRRNTEAFF. For the CDR3, the DNA is TGTGCCAGCAGTAGGGGACGGCGGAACACTGAAGCTTTCTTT.

The chain employs TRBV7-9 and TRBJ2-3, with D hard to call. Germline CDR1 is SEHNR and CDR2 is FQNEAQ (reference sequence). The CDR3 sequence is 14 residues long. CDR3 nucleotides: TGTGCGTTAAGCTTACGCCAGGACACAGATACGCAGTATTTT. Its protein product is CALSLRQDTDTQYF.

The chain joins TRBV18 to TRBJ1-5; D is unresolved. Per the germline V gene, CDR1 is KGHSH and CDR2 is LQKENI. The V gene lost 5 bases and the J gene lost 7 bases, with 12 bases spanning the gap. This CDR3 is 13 amino acids long. The CDR3 bases are TGTGCCAGCTCAATAGGGAGTACCCAGCCCCAGCATTTT. Translated: CASSIGSTQPQHF.

The chain is built from TRBV29-1 and TRBJ2-6, with D unresolved. The CDR3 has 13 amino acids. Germline V gene data show CDR1 as SQVTM and CDR2 as ANQGSEA. With 5 bases removed from V and 1 base from J, the gap between germline ends came to 6 bases. CDR3 DNA sequence: TGCAGCGTTCAAGCTTCTGGGGCCAACGTCCTGACTTTC. Amino acids: CSVQASGANVLTF.

This sequence joins TRBV29-1 and TRBJ2-4; D possibly corresponds to TRBD1 (5 bases). Trimming removed 6 bases at V and 9 bases at J, with 15 bases between. CDR3 length equals 12 residues. Germline CDR1 SQVTM, CDR2 ANQGSEA. In nucleotides, the CDR3 is TGCAGCGTAGCCGACAGTGGGTCCATTCAGTACTTC. It encodes CSVADSGSIQYF.

CDR3 sequence reads: CSADRSTDTQYF. CDR3 bases: TGCAGCGCCGACAGGAGCACAGATACGCAGTATTTT. This chain links TRBV29-1 with TRBJ2-3, with D possibly being TRBD1 (6 bases). This CDR3 comprises 12 residues. Germline-derived CDR1 and CDR2 are SQVTM and ANQGSEA. Trimming removed 7 bases from V and 0 bases from J, with 8 bases in between.

The chain has TRBV5-6 and TRBJ2-7; D is perhaps TRBD2 (6 bases). The ends were cut back, 2 bases at V and 3 bases at J, with 12 bases in the middle. The V gene's germline CDR1 is SGHDT and CDR2 YYEEEE. This CDR3 spans 14 amino acids. The chain's CDR3 is CASSFWQGLYEQYF. DNA of the CDR3: TGTGCCAGCAGCTTCTGGCAGGGACTCTACGAGCAGTACTTC.

The genes are TRBV20-1 and TRBJ1-5; D not certain. Germline V gene lookup returns CDR1 DFQATT and CDR2 SNEGSKA (reference sequence). The CDR3 is made up of 14 amino acids. The ends were cut back, 3 bases at V and 1 base at J, with 10 bases in the middle. CDR3 nucleotide sequence: TGCAGTGCTAGTAGTCCGGGGAGCAATCAGCCCCAGCATTTT. This sequence encodes CSASSPGSNQPQHF.

The chain combines TRBV10-3 with TRBJ1-2; 7 positions agree with TRBD1. Unmatched junction bases numbered 3, after V lost 1 base and J lost 4 bases. This CDR3 has 14 amino acids. Per the germline V gene, CDR1 is ENHRY and CDR2 is SYGVKD. This CDR3 reads CAISELAGGYGYTF. Written as DNA, the CDR3 is TGTGCCATCAGTGAGTTGGCAGGGGGCTATGGCTACACCTTC.

J is TRBJ2-3 and V is TRBV29-1; TRBD2 might be the D (6 bases). The V and J ends lost 1 base and 2 bases respectively, with 7 bases between them. This CDR3 comprises 13 residues. In germline, CDR1 is SQVTM, CDR2 ANQGSEA. The CDR3 nucleotides read TGCAGCGTTGAAGGGGGGGACACAGATACGCAGTATTTT. This gives the protein CSVEGGDTDTQYF.

The chain carries TRBV27 and TRBJ1-4; tentative D call: TRBD1 (6 bases). CDR1 and CDR2 from the germline V gene are MNHEY and SMNVEV (reference sequence). The CDR3 covers 16 residues. V shed 5 bases and J shed 0 bases, with 13 bases lying between them. The CDR3 sequence: CASSKKQGSTNEKLFF. Written as DNA, the CDR3 is TGTGCCAGCAGTAAAAAACAGGGTTCAACTAATGAAAAACTGTTTTTT.

The rearrangement uses TRBV20-1 and TRBJ2-5; TRBD1 is a possible D gene (6 bases). This CDR3 spans 15 amino acids. V gave up 3 bases and J gave up 2 bases, with 16 bases separating them. Germline V lookup: CDR1 DFQATT, CDR2 SNEGSKA (reference sequence). The CDR3 DNA is TGCAGTGCTAGTCCGCCAGGGGCCTTACAAGAGACCCAGTACTTC. Translating gives CSASPPGALQETQYF.

J is TRBJ2-1 and V is TRBV29-1; possibly TRBD1 or TRBD2 for D (5 bases each). Germline CDR1 reads SQVTM; CDR2 reads ANQGSEA. V was cut by 7 bases and J by 0 bases, with 7 bases left in between. This CDR3 is 12 amino acids long. As DNA, the CDR3 is TGCAGCGGGGACCACTCCTACAATGAGCAGTTCTTC. Residues: CSGDHSYNEQFF.

This clonotype was observed a handful of times. The chain joins TRBV29-1 to TRBJ1-5; TRBD1 aligns across 8 bases. Trimming at V came to 5 bases and at J to 4 bases, leaving 4 bases not matched to a gene. The CDR3 has 13 amino acids. Germline CDR1 is SQVTM and CDR2 is ANQGSEA. The CDR3 spells CSVRTGGNQPQHF. CDR3 in DNA: TGCAGCGTTCGTACAGGGGGGAATCAGCCCCAGCATTTT.

The chain joins TRBV20-1 to TRBJ1-2; the match to TRBD1 covers 8 bases. Germline V CDR1 and CDR2: DFQATT, SNEGSKA (reference sequence). The CDR3 runs to 14 residues. Unmatched junction bases numbered 5, after V lost 0 bases and J lost 5 bases. The CDR3 sequence: CSARDGQGLYGYTF. CDR3 in DNA: TGCAGTGCTAGAGATGGACAGGGCCTATATGGCTACACCTTC.

J is TRBJ1-3 and V is TRBV30; D call uncertain. V lost 8 bases, J lost 0 bases, and 11 bases lay in between. The CDR3 covers 13 residues. Germline CDR1 GTSNPN, CDR2 SVGIG (reference sequence). The CDR3 nucleotides read TGTGCCCAGGCGGCCCACTCTGGAAACACCATATATTTT. It yields the protein CAQAAHSGNTIYF.

The chain links TRBV3-1 to TRBJ1-5; 7 bases align to TRBD1. This CDR3 comprises 15 residues. Germline assignment: CDR1 LGHDT and CDR2 YNNKEL (reference sequence). With 2 bases clipped from V and 7 bases from J, the junction kept 8 bases outside the gene matches. CDR3 in DNA: TGTGCCAGCAGCCAAACAGGGGAGGGAGGGCAGCCCCAGCATTTT. It is translated as CASSQTGEGGQPQHF.

The V gene is TRBV20-1, the J gene TRBJ1-5; D remains unclear. Germline lookup yields CDR1 DFQATT and CDR2 SNEGSKA (reference sequence). The CDR3 is 14 amino acids. V was clipped by 1 base and J by 7 bases, with 14 bases between them. DNA for the CDR3: TGCAGTGCTAGAGTTTTAGACTTGGGACAGCCCCAGCATTTT. This translates into CSARVLDLGQPQHF.

V and J are TRBV3-1 and TRBJ1-2; possible D gene TRBD1, 6 bases. This CDR3 has 14 residues. V lost 1 base and J lost 2, with 8 bases in between. Looked up from germline, CDR1 is LGHDT and CDR2 is YNNKEL (reference sequence). CDR3 region: CASSQGTENYGYTF. The DNA of the CDR3 is TGTGCCAGCAGCCAAGGGACAGAAAACTATGGCTACACCTTC.

This clonotype appeared a single time. The genes are TRBV29-1 and TRBJ1-2; D is unclear. V lost 7 bases, J lost 5 bases, and 14 bases lay in between. The CDR3 runs 12 residues. The germline gives CDR1 SQVTM, CDR2 ANQGSEA. The CDR3 DNA follows: TGCAGCGCTGATGGGTCTCAGTATGGCTACACCTTC. Translation gives CSADGSQYGYTF.

The chain is built from TRBV10-3 and TRBJ1-2, with 8 bases matching TRBD1. CDR1 ENHRY and CDR2 SYGVKD come from the germline V gene. The CDR3 consists of 16 residues. V lost 0 bases to trimming and J lost 4 bases; unmatched junction nucleotides: 7. CDR3 nucleotides: TGTGCCATCAGTGAGTCGATTGGACAGGGCGGCTATGGCTACACCTTC. It yields the protein CAISESIGQGGYGYTF.

J is TRBJ1-2 and V is TRBV6-5, with D unresolved. There are 15 residues in the CDR3. Trimming removed 2 bases from V and 1 base from J, with 11 bases in between. Per the germline V gene, CDR1 is MNHEY and CDR2 is SVGAGI. The CDR3 DNA reads TGTGCCAGCAGTTACAGTTTTGCCATTAACTATGGCTACACCTTC. Encoded protein: CASSYSFAINYGYTF.

The chain is built from TRBV7-2 and TRBJ2-5; 12 positions match TRBD2. V lost 5 bases and J lost 4; bases outside the gene matches: 5. CDR1 and CDR2 (germline): SGHTA, FQGNSA. The CDR3 loop spans 15 amino acids. The DNA for the CDR3 is TGTGCCAGCAGCCCCCAACTAGCGGGGGGAGAGACCCAGTACTTC. Protein: CASSPQLAGGETQYF.